This T cell receptor (beta chain) was recorded in a study of monozygotic twins with inflammatory bowel disease (dated by TCRdb to about 2019). Context from the whole study: In total, 28 monozygotic twin pairs made up the full study: 19 Danish pairs, all IBD-discordant, plus nine German pairs, of which four were IBD-concordant and five were IBD-discordant. Within discordant pairs, disease-associated traits were sought mainly by comparing IBD patients with their genetically identical healthy co-twins. Each individual had, on average, about 151 000 unique TCRalpha sequences and 181 000 unique TCRbeta sequences available for analysis.

On the study overall, not on this receptor specifically: TCRbeta repertoire diversity, by inverse Simpson index, was decreased in IBD patients compared with their healthy co-twins. No difference in repertoire similarity was observed between concordant and discordant twins, possibly owing to limited statistical power. Distinction between different T cell subtypes could not be achieved in the analysis. Fewer clonotypes were shared with other individuals by IBD patients than by healthy twins, most markedly in patients showing signs of disease activity. Background noise and inter-individual variability may have been introduced into the repertoires by the differing immunosuppressive treatments among patients. The results gave no support for a single strong signal or clonotype linked to IBD.

From each donor, a roughly 2.7 ml peripheral blood sample was collected into PAXgene tubes and kept at -80 degrees C. Without any T cell sorting, total RNA was extracted from whole blood using the PAXgene blood miRNA kit on an automated QIAcube. Peripheral blood from monozygotic twin pairs concordant or discordant for inflammatory bowel disease was subjected to deep TCRalpha and TCRbeta repertoire profiling with unique molecular barcoding. Smoking habits were recorded for all twin pairs, and individuals were classified as current, former or never smokers. Taken from cysteine to phenylalanine, the CDR3 has 16 residues. Only the protein is on record. As encoded in the germline V gene, CDR1 is MNHEY while CDR2 is SVGAGI. Comment on this clonotype: The antigen it binds to is not known.

Libraries came from 5' RACE. For each TCR library, around 3,800 ng of total RNA was used. cDNA was synthesized with SMARTScribe reverse transcriptase in eight separate reactions per sample. During cDNA synthesis, unique molecular identifiers containing a 6-nucleotide sample barcode were introduced by template switching. TCRalpha and TCRbeta cDNA was amplified in two nested PCRs of about 17 and 10 cycles, and bead purification was carried out after each PCR. Before amplification, the cDNA was treated with uracil DNA-glycosylase and purified using the QIAquick PCR purification kit. The second PCR added Illumina TruSeq-compatible adapters along with sample-specific barcodes. Library quality and concentration were checked on TapeStation and Qubit, and libraries were pooled at 5 ng each. Pooled libraries were sequenced on an Illumina HiSeq2500 single-index Rapid Run with 2 x 100 bp reads and custom sequencing primers. Regarding the original processing steps: UMI-based consensus assembly with MiGEC version 1.2.6 was used to correct PCR and sequencing errors. MiXCR version 2.1.1 was used to carry out V(D)J alignment, clonotype assembly and CDR3 extraction. Gene usage, clonotype sharing and MAIT/NKT TCR abundance were normalised by analysing the top 1000, 10 000 and 20 000 clonotypes per sample. After downsampling to 27 000 UMIs, diversity was calculated as the inverse Simpson index using the vegan R package. Statistical testing used paired Mann-Whitney U tests on the discordant twin pairs and applied Benjamini-Hochberg correction for multiple testing. Once TCRdb had reprocessed the reads, it stored one entry per CDR3 protein sequence and supplied no DNA. The authors' filters were not applied to this entry. For this sample, the table gives more than 100,000 distinct CDR3 sequences. The ten largest clonotypes hold 1.9% of the sample.

Sequences were obtained from blood. The rearranged segments are TRBV6-5 and TRBJ2-7. The source is a human donor with ulcerative colitis or Crohn's disease, or a healthy co-twin of an affected twin (not recorded which). The CDR3 is CASSYSDGEVPYEQYF.